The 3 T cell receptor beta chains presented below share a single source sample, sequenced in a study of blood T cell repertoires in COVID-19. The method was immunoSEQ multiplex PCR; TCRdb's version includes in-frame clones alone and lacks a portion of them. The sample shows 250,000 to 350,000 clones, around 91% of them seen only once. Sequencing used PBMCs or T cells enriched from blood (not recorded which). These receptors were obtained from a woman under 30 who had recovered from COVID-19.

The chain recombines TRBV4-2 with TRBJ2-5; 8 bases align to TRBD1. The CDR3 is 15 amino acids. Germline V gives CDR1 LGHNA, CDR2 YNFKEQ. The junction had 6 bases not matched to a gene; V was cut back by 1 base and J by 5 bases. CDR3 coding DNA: TGTGCCAGCAGCCAAGCCAGGGGGCCTCAGGAGACCCAGTACTTC. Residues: CASSQARGPQETQYF.

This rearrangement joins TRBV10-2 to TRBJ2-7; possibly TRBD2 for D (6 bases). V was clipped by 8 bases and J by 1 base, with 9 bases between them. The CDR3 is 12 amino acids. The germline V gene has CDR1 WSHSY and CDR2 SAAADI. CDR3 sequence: CASGDFSYEQYF. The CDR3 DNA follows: TGCGCCAGCGGGGACTTTTCCTACGAGCAGTACTTC.

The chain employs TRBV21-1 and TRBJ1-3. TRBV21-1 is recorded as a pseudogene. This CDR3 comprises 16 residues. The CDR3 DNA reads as TGTGCCAGCAGTACCCTTCGACGGGTCTCTGGAAACACCATATATTTT. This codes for CASSTLRRVSGNTIYF.